The present T cell receptor (beta chain) was sequenced within a study of control samples from healthy donors and cancer patients. This CDR3 has 14 amino acids. Germline V gene data show CDR1 as LNHDA and CDR2 as SQIVND (reference sequence). V lost 7 bases and J lost 1, with 13 bases in between. Method: immunoSEQ multiplex PCR; TCRdb's copy keeps in-frame clones and lacks some. This sample has about 53,000 clones, with roughly 90% found just once. V and J are TRBV19 and TRBJ1-1, with D perhaps matching TRBD1 (5 bases). The clonotype comes from a man aged 55-75 years with head and neck cancer. The sequenced sample consisted of PBMCs. The CDR3 DNA reads TGTGCCAGTACCCTGACGGGGGGGAACACTGAAGCTTTCTTT. It specifies CASTLTGGNTEAFF.